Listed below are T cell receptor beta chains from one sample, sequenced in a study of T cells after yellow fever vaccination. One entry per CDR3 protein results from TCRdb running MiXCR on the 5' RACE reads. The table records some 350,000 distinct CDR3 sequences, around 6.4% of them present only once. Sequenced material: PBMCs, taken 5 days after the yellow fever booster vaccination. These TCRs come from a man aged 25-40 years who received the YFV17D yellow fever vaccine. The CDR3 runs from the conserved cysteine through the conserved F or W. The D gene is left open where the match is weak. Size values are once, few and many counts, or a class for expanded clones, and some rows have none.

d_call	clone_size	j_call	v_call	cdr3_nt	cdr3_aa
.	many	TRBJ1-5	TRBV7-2	TGTGCCAGCAGCCCGACCCCGGGGGCAAAGCAGCATTTT	CASSPTPGAKQHF
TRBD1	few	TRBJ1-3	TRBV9	TGTGCCAGCAGCGTTCTAGGGGGCCTAGATTCTGGAAACACCATATATTTT	CASSVLGGLDSGNTIYF
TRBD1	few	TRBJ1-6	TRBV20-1	TGCAGTGCTAGAGAGGGGACAGCTAATTCACCCCTCCACTTT	CSAREGTANSPLHF
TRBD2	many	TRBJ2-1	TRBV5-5	TGTGCCAGCAGCTTGACCGGGACTAGGGGCTACAATGAGCAGTTCTTC	CASSLTGTRGYNEQFF
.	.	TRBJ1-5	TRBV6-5	TGTGCCAGCAGTTACTCGAGTGGGGAGCCCCAGCATTTT	CASSYSSGEPQHF
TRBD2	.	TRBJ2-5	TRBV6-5	TGTGCCAGCAGTTACTACCCGGCTAGCGGAGAACAAGAGACCCAGTACTTC	CASSYYPASGEQETQYF
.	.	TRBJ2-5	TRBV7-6	TGTGCCAGCAGTTTTTATTCAGAGACCCAGTACTTC	CASSFYSETQYF
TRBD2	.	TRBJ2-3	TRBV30	TGTGCCTGGACTTCGCGCGGGAGGAAAACCACAGATACGCAGTATTTT	CAWTSRGRKTTDTQYF
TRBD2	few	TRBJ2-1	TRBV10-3	TGTGCCATCAGTGCGGCTAGCGGAGGCTACAATGAGCAGTTCTTC	CAISAASGGYNEQFF
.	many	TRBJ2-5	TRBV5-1	TGCGCCAGCAGCCTGTCGGACACAGGGCTCGGGGAGACCCAGTACTTC	CASSLSDTGLGETQYF
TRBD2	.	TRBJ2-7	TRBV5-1	TGCGCCAGCAGCGTAGGGACTAGCGGGGGTTTCTACGAGCAGTACTTC	CASSVGTSGGFYEQYF
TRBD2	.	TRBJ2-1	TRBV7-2	TGTGCCAGCAGCCCACTAGCGGGAGGGGACAATGAGCAGTTCTTC	CASSPLAGGDNEQFF